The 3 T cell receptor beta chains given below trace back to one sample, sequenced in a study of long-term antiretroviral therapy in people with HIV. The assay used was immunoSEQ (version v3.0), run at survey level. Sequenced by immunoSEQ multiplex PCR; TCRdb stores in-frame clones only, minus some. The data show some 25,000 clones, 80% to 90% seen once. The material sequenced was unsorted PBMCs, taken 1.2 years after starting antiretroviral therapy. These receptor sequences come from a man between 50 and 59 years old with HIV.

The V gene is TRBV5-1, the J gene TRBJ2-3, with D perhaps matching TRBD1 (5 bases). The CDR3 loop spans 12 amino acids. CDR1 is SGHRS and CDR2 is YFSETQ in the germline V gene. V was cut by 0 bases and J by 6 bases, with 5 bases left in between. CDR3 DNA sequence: TGCGCCAGCAGCTTGGCAGGGGATACGCAGTATTTT. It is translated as CASSLAGDTQYF.

CDR3 sequence reads: CASRSRGSTDTQYF. CDR3 DNA sequence: TGTGCCAGTAGGTCTCGGGGTTCCACAGATACGCAGTATTTT. The rearrangement links TRBV19 to TRBJ2-3; TRBD2 is a possible D gene (5 bases). The V end lost 6 bases, the J end lost 2 bases, and 12 bases lay between the germline ends. CDR1 is LNHDA and CDR2 is SQIVND in the germline V gene (reference sequence). The CDR3 loop spans 14 amino acids.

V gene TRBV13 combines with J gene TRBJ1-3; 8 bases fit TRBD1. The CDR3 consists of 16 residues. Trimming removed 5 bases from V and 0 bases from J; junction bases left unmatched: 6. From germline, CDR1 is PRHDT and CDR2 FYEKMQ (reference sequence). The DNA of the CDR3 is TGTGCCAGCAGCCCCCGACAGGGGACCTCTGGAAACACCATATATTTT. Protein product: CASSPRQGTSGNTIYF.